This TCR beta chain was captured in a study of shared clonotypes between healthy human individuals. TCRdb's table, derived via immunoSEQ multiplex PCR, lists solely in-frame clones and lacks some. The sample has over a million clones, roughly 97% seen once. Germline V gene lookup returns CDR1 LNHDA and CDR2 SQIVND (reference sequence). V dropped 4 bases and J dropped 0 bases, with 10 bases sitting between them. The CDR3 is 15 residues long. The sequencing input was naive CD4+ T cells sorted from blood. Subset: CD45RA+ positively selected. The receptor's source is a man aged 25 to 40 in good health. This chain links TRBV19 with TRBJ2-1; perhaps TRBD1 as D (5 bases). DNA for the CDR3: TGTGCCAGTAGTACCGACCAGGGCTCCTACAATGAGCAGTTCTTC. It is translated as CASSTDQGSYNEQFF.